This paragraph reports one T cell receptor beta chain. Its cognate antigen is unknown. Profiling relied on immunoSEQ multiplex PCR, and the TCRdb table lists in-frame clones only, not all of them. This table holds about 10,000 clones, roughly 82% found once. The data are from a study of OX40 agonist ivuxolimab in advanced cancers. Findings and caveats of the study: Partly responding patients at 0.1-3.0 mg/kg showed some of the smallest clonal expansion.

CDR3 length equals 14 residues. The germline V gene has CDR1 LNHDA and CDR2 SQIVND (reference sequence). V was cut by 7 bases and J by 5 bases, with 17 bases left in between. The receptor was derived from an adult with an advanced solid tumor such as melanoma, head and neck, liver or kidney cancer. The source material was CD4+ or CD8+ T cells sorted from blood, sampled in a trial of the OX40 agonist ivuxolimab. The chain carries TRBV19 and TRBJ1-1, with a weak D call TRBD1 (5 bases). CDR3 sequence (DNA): TGTGCCAGTAAATCGGAGGGGTTAGGGACTGAAGCTTTCTTT. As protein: CASKSEGLGTEAFF.